One and the same sample provided the 13 T cell receptor beta chains below, sequenced in a study of T cells in Graves' hyperthyroidism and ophthalmopathy (dated by TCRdb to about 2019). The method behind the library was multiplex PCR. Sequenced using an Illumina HiSeq 2000. The TCR beta CDR3 regions were amplified from RNA transcripts. The first round of RT-PCR for the TCR CDR3 was performed with the HTBI primer set and the Qiagen OneStep RT-PCR kit. TCRdb ran its own pipeline on the public reads, namely fastp trimming at Q25 and MiXCR clone calling, and kept in-frame beta chains. Rows with one shared CDR3 protein collapse into an entry with the most common genes and DNA. The sample contains 620,000 or so distinct CDR3 sequences, around 15% of them found a single time. Together, the top ten hold around an eighth of the sample. The sample comprised blood. The source of these receptors is a woman aged 45-59 years with Graves' ophthalmopathy.

This clonotype occurred many times. The chain joins TRBV28 to TRBJ1-1; D not resolved. The V end lost 3 bases, the J end lost 1 base, and 12 bases lay between the germline ends. This CDR3 spans 15 amino acids. The germline gives CDR1 MDHEN, CDR2 SYDVKM. The CDR3 bases are TGTGCCAGCAGTTTCCCCCACATGGGGAACACTGAAGCTTTCTTT. As protein: CASSFPHMGNTEAFF.

The table lists this clonotype with a few counts. This rearrangement joins TRBV7-3 to TRBJ2-7, with TRBD2 matching 7 bases. The CDR3 is made up of 16 amino acids. V gave up 2 bases and J gave up 1 base; unmatched junction bases: 8. Germline V gene lookup returns CDR1 SGHTA and CDR2 FQGTGA. The CDR3 protein is CASSLLRGGPSYEQYF. The CDR3 nucleotides read TGTGCCAGCAGCTTACTTCGGGGAGGGCCTTCCTACGAGCAGTACTTC.

V and J are TRBV4-1 and TRBJ2-5; TRBD2 matches at 11 bases. V lost 3 bases to trimming and J lost 3 bases; unmatched junction nucleotides: 3. Germline values: CDR1 MGHRA, CDR2 YSYEKL. This CDR3 has 15 amino acids. Here the CDR3 reads CASSHVAGGEETQYF. CDR3 bases: TGCGCCAGCAGCCATGTAGCGGGGGGGGAAGAGACCCAGTACTTC.

This clonotype came up a few times. The rearrangement uses TRBV28 and TRBJ1-2, with D unresolved. The CDR3 runs to 13 residues. Germline loops: CDR1 MDHEN, CDR2 SYDVKM. V gave up 2 bases and J gave up 3 bases, with 7 bases separating them. CDR3 loop: CASSLQAHYGYTF. CDR3 sequence (DNA): TGTGCCAGCAGTTTACAGGCGCACTATGGCTACACCTTC.

This clonotype was detected ten times or more. The germline gene is not matched at one end of the junction; a read error may be the cause. The chain couples TRBV20-1 to TRBJ2-1; D is unresolved. The CDR3 is 16 amino acids. Germline loops: CDR1 DFQATT, CDR2 SNEGSKA (reference sequence). The CDR3 loop reads CSARAPDGLWENGQFF. The CDR3 DNA sequence: TGCAGTGCTAGAGCCCCCGACGGTCTATGGGAAAATGGGCAGTTCTTC.

On this clonotype: This may come from a read error, since a much larger clone is one base off. The chain recombines TRBV6-2 or TRBV6-3 with TRBJ1-4; 7 positions agree with TRBD1. V trimming: 5 bases; J trimming: 6 bases; junction bases outside the gene matches: 12. CDR1 MNHEY and CDR2 SVGEGT come from the germline V gene. This CDR3 is 16 amino acids long. The CDR3, as DNA: TGTGCCAGCAGTGGAATGACCGGGACAGCCGATGAAAAACTGTTTTTT. Translation: CASSGMTGTADEKLFF.

CDR3 in DNA: TGTGCCAGCAGCCCTGGACTAGAACGGAACTACGAGCAGTACTTC. Protein product: CASSPGLERNYEQYF. V gene TRBV9 combines with J gene TRBJ2-7; 7 bases align to TRBD2. Germline V CDR1 and CDR2: SGDLS, YYNGEE. The CDR3 loop spans 15 amino acids. V lost 4 bases to trimming and J lost 3 bases; unmatched junction nucleotides: 10.

To note about this clonotype: Given a much more abundant clone one base away, this may be a read error. The rearrangement joins TRBV5-1 to TRBJ2-7; TRBD2 matches 8 bases. This CDR3 has 15 amino acids. Germline trimming cut 4 bases from V and 5 bases from J; bases unmatched to any gene: 11. From germline, CDR1 is SGHRS and CDR2 YFSETQ. The CDR3 DNA reads TGCGCCAGCAGCCCCACTAGCGGAAGGACCCACGAGCAGTACTTC. Encoded protein: CASSPTSGRTHEQYF.

This clonotype was detected only a few times. This chain connects TRBV4-2 to TRBJ2-7; TRBD1 is a possible D gene (6 bases). The CDR3 contains 15 residues. Germline CDR1 LGHNA, CDR2 YNFKEQ. V lost 1 base to trimming and J lost 3 bases, with 13 bases between them. The CDR3 bases are TGTGCCAGCAGCCAAGGGGGGACAAATGACTACGAGCAGTACTTC. It is translated as CASSQGGTNDYEQYF.

The chain is built from TRBV20-1 and TRBJ2-1; 12 nucleotides line up with TRBD2. Germline CDR1 DFQATT, CDR2 SNEGSKA (reference sequence). This CDR3 has 14 amino acids. Unmatched junction bases numbered 5, after V lost 3 bases and J lost 8 bases. The DNA for the CDR3 is TGCAGTGCTAGGACTAGCGGGAGTACGGATGAGCAGTTCTTC. The encoded protein is CSARTSGSTDEQFF.

This clonotype has ten or more counts. The chain couples TRBV9 to TRBJ2-2, with TRBD2 matching 11 bases. Germline V gives CDR1 SGDLS, CDR2 YYNGEE. CDR3 length: 15 residues. V shed 4 bases and J 6 bases; nucleotides not matched to a gene: 5. The CDR3 reads CASSTGTSGAGELFF. In nucleotides, the CDR3 is TGTGCCAGCAGCACGGGGACTAGCGGAGCCGGGGAGCTGTTTTTT.

This clonotype was recorded many times. This chain links TRBV7-9 with TRBJ2-7; 8 bases align to TRBD2. Per the germline V gene, CDR1 is SEHNR and CDR2 is FQNEAQ (reference sequence). The V and J ends lost 5 bases and 3 bases, in that order; junction bases with no gene match: 6. The CDR3 is 14 amino acids. Here the CDR3 reads CASSALGTSYEQYF. The CDR3 DNA reads as TGTGCCAGCAGCGCGTTGGGGACTAGCTACGAGCAGTACTTC.

Concerning this clonotype itself: Sequence at one end of the junction differs from germline and may be a read error. The rearrangement joins TRBV2 to TRBJ2-3, with 10 bases aligning to TRBD2. This CDR3 region has 15 residues. The V gene's germline CDR1 is SNHLY and CDR2 FYNNEI. The CDR3 here is CASSPPSGSTGTQYF. CDR3 nucleotide sequence: TGTGCCAGCTCACCCCCTAGCGGGAGCACAGGTACGCAGTATTTT.